This TCR beta chain was sequenced for a study of T cell responses to AZD1222 COVID-19 vaccine. The germline gives CDR1 WSHSY, CDR2 SAAADI. J was trimmed by 5 bases and V by 8 bases; bases with no gene match: 9. This CDR3 is built from 14 residues. Study-wide points: Among those given AZD1222, only five to seven were seropositive at baseline.

Worth noting for this clone: Its antigen is not identified.

Clones were read by immunoSEQ multiplex PCR, and TCRdb kept only the in-frame ones, dropping some. Among some 110,000 clones listed, about 88% were seen once. Sequenced material: peripheral blood, taken on day 0 of AZD1222 vaccination. The V call is TRBV10-2, the J call TRBJ2-7; 10 bases are a match to TRBD1. This receptor was taken from an adult in good health. DNA of the CDR3: TGCGCCAGCTTACCGGGACAGGGGTTCGACGAGCAGTACTTC. Its protein product is CASLPGQGFDEQYF.